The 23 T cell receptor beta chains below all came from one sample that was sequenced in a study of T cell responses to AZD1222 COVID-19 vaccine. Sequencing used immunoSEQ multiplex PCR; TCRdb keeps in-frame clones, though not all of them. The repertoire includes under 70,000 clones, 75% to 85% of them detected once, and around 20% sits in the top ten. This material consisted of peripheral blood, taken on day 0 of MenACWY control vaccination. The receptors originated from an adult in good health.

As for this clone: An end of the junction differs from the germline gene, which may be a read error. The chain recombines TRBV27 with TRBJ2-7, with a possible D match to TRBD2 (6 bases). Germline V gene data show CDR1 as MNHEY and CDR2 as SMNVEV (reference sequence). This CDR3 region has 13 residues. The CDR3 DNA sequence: TGTGCCAGCAGTTTCACTTTCGGGGGAGACACAGAGTTC. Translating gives CASSFTFGGDTEF.

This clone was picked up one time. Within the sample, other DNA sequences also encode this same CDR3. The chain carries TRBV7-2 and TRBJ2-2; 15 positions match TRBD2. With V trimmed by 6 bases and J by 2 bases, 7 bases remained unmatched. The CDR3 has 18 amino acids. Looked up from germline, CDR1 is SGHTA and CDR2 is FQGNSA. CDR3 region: CASSLGLAGGRNTGELFF. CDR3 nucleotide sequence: TGTGCCAGCAGTTTGGGACTAGCGGGGGGCAGAAACACCGGGGAGCTGTTTTTT.

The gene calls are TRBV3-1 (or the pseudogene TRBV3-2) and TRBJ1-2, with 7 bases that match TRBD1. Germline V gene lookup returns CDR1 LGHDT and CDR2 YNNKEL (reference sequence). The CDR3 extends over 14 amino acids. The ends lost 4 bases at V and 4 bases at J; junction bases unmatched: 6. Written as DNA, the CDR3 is TGTGCCAGCAGCCTCCCGGGACAGAGCTATGGCTACACCTTC. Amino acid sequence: CASSLPGQSYGYTF.

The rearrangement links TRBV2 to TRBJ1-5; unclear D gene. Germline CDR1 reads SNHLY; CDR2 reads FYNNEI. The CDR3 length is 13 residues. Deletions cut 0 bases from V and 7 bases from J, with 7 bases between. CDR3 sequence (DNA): TGTGCCAGCAGTGAAGCGGGAGGGCAGCCCCAGCATTTT. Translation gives CASSEAGGQPQHF.

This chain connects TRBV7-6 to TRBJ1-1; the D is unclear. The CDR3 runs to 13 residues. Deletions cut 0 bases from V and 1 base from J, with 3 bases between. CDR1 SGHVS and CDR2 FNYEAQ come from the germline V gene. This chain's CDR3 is CASSLARNTEAFF. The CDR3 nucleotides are TGTGCCAGCAGCTTAGCTAGGAACACTGAAGCTTTCTTT.

CDR3 amino acids: CASSERLGTEAFF. The CDR3, as DNA: TGTGCCAGCAGTGAACGTTTGGGGACTGAAGCTTTCTTT. J is TRBJ1-1 and V is TRBV2, with unresolved D. Trimming took 2 bases from V and 5 from J, leaving 9 bases between them. The CDR3 runs to 13 residues. Germline V lookup: CDR1 SNHLY, CDR2 FYNNEI.

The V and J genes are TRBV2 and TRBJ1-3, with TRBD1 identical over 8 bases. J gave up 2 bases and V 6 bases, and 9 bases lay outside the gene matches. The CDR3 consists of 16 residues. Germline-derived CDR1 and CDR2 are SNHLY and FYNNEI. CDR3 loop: CASRDRESLTGNTIYF. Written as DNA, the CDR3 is TGTGCCAGCAGGGACAGGGAATCGTTAACTGGAAACACCATATATTTT.

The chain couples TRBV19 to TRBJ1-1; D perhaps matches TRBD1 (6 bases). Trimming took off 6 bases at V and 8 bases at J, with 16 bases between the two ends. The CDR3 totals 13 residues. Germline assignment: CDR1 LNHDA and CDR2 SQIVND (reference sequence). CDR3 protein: CASRNNGRGEAFF. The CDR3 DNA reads TGTGCCAGTAGGAATAATGGGAGGGGGGAAGCTTTCTTT.

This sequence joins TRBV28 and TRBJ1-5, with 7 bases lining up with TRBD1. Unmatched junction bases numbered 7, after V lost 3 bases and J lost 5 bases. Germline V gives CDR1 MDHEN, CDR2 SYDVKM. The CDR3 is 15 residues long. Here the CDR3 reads CASSLPGGPYQPQHF. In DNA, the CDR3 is TGTGCCAGCAGTTTGCCAGGGGGTCCTTATCAGCCCCAGCATTTT.

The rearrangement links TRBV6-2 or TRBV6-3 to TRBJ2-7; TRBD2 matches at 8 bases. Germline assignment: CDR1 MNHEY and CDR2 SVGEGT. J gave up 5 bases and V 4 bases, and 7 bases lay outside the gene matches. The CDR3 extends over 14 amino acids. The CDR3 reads CASSFSGSIHEQYF. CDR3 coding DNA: TGTGCCAGCAGTTTCAGCGGGAGCATACACGAGCAGTACTTC.

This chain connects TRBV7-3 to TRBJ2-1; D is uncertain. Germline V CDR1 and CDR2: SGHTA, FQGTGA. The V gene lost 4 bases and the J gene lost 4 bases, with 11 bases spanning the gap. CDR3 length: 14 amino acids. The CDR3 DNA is TGTGCCAGCAGCTCCCGGGTGGGATACAATGAGCAGTTCTTC. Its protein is CASSSRVGYNEQFF.

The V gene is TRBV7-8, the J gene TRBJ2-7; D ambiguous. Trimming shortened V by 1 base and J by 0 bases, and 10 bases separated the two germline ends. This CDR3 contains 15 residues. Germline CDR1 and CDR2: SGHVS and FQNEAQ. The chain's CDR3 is CASSLGLLSSYEQYF. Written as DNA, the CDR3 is TGTGCCAGCAGCTTAGGGCTCCTGAGCTCCTACGAGCAGTACTTC.

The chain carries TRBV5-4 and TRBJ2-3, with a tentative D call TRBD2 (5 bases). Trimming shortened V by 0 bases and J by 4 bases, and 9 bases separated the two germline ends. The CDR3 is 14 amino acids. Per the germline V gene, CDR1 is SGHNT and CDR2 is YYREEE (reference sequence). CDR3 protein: CASSLELAADTQYF. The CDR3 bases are TGTGCCAGCAGCTTGGAGCTAGCCGCAGATACGCAGTATTTT.

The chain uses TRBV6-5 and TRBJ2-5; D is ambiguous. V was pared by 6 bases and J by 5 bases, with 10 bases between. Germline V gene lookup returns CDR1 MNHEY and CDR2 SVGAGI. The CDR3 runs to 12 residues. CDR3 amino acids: CASSLKSETQYF. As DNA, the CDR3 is TGTGCCAGCAGCCTTAAATCGGAGACCCAGTACTTC.

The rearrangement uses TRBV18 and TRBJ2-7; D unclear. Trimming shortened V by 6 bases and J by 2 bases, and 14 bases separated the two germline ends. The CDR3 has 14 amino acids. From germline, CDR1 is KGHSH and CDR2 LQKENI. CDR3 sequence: CASSNSDGPYEQYF. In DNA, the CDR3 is TGTGCCAGCTCGAACTCAGACGGTCCCTACGAGCAGTACTTC.

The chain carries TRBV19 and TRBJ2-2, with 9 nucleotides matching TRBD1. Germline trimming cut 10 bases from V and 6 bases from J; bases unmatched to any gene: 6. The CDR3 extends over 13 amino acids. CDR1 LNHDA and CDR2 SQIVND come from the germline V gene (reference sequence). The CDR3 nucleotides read TGTGCCACCCGACAGGGGGAGGCCGGGGAGCTGTTTTTT. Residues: CATRQGEAGELFF.

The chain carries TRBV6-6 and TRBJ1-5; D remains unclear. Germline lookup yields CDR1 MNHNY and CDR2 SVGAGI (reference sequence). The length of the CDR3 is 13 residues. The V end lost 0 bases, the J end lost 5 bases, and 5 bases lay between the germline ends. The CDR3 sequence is CASSYSLDQPQHF. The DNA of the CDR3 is TGTGCCAGCAGTTACTCTTTAGATCAGCCCCAGCATTTT.

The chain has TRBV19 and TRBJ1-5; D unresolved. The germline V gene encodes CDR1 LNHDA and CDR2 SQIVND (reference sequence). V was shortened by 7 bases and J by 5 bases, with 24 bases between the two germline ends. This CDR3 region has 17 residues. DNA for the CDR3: TGTGCCAGTATGAAGTTAATCCCTGGAGCCGACGATCAGCCCCAGCATTTT. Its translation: CASMKLIPGADDQPQHF.

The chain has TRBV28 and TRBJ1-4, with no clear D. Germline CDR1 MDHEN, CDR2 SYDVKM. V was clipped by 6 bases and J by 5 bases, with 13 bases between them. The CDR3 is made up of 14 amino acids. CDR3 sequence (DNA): TGTGCCAGCAGCACGGGCGGCGGGAATGAAAAACTGTTTTTT. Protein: CASSTGGGNEKLFF.

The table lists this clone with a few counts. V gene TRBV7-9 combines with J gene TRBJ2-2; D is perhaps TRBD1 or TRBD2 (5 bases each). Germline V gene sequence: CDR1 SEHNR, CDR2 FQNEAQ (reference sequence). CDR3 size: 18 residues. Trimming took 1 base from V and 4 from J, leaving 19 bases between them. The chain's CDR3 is CASSLVRGTDFATGELFF. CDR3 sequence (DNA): TGTGCCAGCAGCTTAGTCCGGGGCACCGATTTTGCCACCGGGGAGCTGTTTTTT.

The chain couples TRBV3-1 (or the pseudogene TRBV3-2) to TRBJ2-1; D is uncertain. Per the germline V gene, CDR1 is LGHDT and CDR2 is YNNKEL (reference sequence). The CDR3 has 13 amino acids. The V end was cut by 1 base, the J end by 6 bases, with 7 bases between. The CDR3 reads CASSQGTSNEQFF. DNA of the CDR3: TGTGCCAGCAGCCAAGGGACGAGCAATGAGCAGTTCTTC.

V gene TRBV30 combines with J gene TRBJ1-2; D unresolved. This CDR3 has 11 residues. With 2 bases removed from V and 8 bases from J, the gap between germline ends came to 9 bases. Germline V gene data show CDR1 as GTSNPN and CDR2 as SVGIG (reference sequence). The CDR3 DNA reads TGTGCCTGGAGTCCCCTGAGGGGCTACACCTTC. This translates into CAWSPLRGYTF.

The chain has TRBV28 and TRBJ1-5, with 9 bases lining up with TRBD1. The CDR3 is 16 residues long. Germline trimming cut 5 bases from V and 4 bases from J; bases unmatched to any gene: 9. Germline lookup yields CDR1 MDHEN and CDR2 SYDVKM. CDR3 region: CASSTPGQGSNQPQHF. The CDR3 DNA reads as TGTGCCAGCAGTACCCCGGGACAGGGATCAAATCAGCCCCAGCATTTT.